This T cell receptor beta chain was profiled in a study of blood T cell repertoires in COVID-19. Overall study context: The United States, Italy and Spain supplied acute and convalescent COVID-19 samples. Sources were T cells, B-cell-depleted T cells, or PBMCs; the material itself was cDNA or gDNA.

The method was immunoSEQ multiplex PCR; TCRdb's version includes in-frame clones alone and lacks a portion of them. Altogether fewer than 20,000 clones are present, around four fifths being singletons, with the ten largest covering 30% to 35%. V was pared by 6 bases and J by 2 bases, with 10 bases between. The germline CDR1 and CDR2 sequences are MNHEY and SVGAGI. This CDR3 region has 13 residues. The clonotype comes from a man aged 70-80 years with active or convalescent COVID-19. The sample consisted of peripheral blood. This chain uses TRBV6-5 with TRBJ1-2; TRBD1 might be the D (5 bases). CDR3 protein: CASSPTENYGYTF. The CDR3 nucleotides are TGTGCCAGCAGCCCGACAGAGAACTATGGCTACACCTTC.